The sequence of this TCR beta chain was determined in a study of CDR3 diversity in severe acne. TCRdb analysed the PCR reads with MiXCR anew, one entry per CDR3 protein. The repertoire holds about 98,000 distinct CDR3 sequences, with around 56% as singletons. Points on this clonotype: One junction end does not reproduce the germline sequence, and a read error may be involved.

From germline, CDR1 is MGHRA and CDR2 YSYEKL. This CDR3 is built from 15 residues. V usage is TRBV4-1 and J usage is TRBJ2-2; 8 bases match TRBD2. The sequenced sample was blood. The clonotype was recovered from a male donor with acne. The CDR3 sequence is CVSSQDRGGVWELFF. CDR3 in DNA: TGCGTCAGCAGTCAAGATCGGGGGGGGGTCTGGGAGCTGTTTTTT.